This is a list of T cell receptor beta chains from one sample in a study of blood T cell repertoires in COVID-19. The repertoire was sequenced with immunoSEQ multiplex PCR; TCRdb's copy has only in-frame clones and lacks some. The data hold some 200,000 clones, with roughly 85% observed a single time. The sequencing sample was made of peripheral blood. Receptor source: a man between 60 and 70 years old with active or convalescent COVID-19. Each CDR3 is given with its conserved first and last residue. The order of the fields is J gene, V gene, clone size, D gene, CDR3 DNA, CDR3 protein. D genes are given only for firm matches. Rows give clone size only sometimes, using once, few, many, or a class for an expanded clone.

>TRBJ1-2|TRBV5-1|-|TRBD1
TGCGCCAGCAGCCCGGGGACAGCTTCTAATAACTATGGCTACACCTTC
CASSPGTASNNYGYTF
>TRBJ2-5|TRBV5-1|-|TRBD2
TGCGCCAGCACCGATAGCGGGGTACAAGAGACCCAGTACTTC
CASTDSGVQETQYF
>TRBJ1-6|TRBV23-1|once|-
TGCGCCAGCACTCCCAAGAACGATATTGACGGTAAGACAGGCTATAATTCACCCCTCCACTTT
CASTPKNDIDGKTGYNSPLHF
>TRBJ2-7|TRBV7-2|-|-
TGTGCCAGCAGCTTATCTGAAGAAATGGCGGGATACTACGAGCAGTACTTC
CASSLSEEMAGYYEQYF
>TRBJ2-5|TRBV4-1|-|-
TGCGCCAGCAGCCCGGGAGTCCAAGAGACCCAGTACTTC
CASSPGVQETQYF
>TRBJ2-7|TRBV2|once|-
TGTGCCAGCTCTATACCTCCCGGGGGACAGTACTTC
CASSIPPGGQYF
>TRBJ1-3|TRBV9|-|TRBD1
TGTGCCAGCAGCCCCATAAGGGGACAGGCTGAAGCTTCTGGAAACACCATATATTTT
CASSPIRGQAEASGNTIYF
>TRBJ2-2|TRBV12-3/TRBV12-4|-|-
TGTGCCAGCACAGGATCCGGGGAGCTGTTTTTT
CASTGSGELFF
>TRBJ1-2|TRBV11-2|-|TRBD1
TGTGCCAGCAGCTTAGCGGGACAGGGCAAATACTATGGCTACACCTTC
CASSLAGQGKYYGYTF
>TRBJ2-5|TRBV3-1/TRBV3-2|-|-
TGTGCCAGCAGCCAAGCAGGGCCTCTACAAGAGACCCAGTACTTC
CASSQAGPLQETQYF
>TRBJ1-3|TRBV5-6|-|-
TGTGCCAGCAGCCCGTTCAGTTGGGGCATTGGAAACACCATATATTTT
CASSPFSWGIGNTIYF
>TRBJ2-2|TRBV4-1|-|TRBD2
TGCGCCAGCAGCCCCCCTCCTAGCGGGGGGGCCCTCACCGGGGAGCTGTTTTTT
CASSPPPSGGALTGELFF
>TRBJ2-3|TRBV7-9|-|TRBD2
TGTGCCAGCAGCAGCTTAACTAGCGGGGGGGCGTCAGATACGCAGTATTTT
CASSSLTSGGASDTQYF
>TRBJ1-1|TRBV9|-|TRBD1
TGTGCCAGCAGGGATTTCACAGGGGGGACCACTGAAGCTTTCTTT
CASRDFTGGTTEAFF
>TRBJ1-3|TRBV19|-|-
TGTGCCAGTAGGAGGGAGTCTGGAAACACCATATATTTT
CASRRESGNTIYF
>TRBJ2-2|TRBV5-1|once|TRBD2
TGCGCCAGCAGCGGCAGCGGGGGGGCTGCGAGCGGGGAGCTGTTTTTT
CASSGSGGAASGELFF
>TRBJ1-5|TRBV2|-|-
TGTGCCAGCAGTGGAGGGAATCAGCCCCAGCATTTT
CASSGGNQPQHF
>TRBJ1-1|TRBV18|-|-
TGTGCCAGCTCACCACCCGTCAGTTTGAACACTGAAGCTTTCTTT
CASSPPVSLNTEAFF
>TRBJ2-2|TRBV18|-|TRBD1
TGTGCCAGCTCACGCCCGGGACAGGGAGCCACCGGGGAGCTGTTTTTT
CASSRPGQGATGELFF
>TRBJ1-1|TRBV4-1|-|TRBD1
TGCGCCAGCAGCCAAGGAGTTTCAGGGGGCGCGGGGAACACTGAAGCTTTCTTT
CASSQGVSGGAGNTEAFF
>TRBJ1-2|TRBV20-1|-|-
TGCACCCCGGGGGGCTATGGCTACACCTTC
CTPGGYGYTF
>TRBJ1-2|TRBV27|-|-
TGTGCCAGCAGTCCGACGGGGAGGGGCTACACCTTC
CASSPTGRGYTF
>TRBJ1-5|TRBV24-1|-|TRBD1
TGTGCCACCAGTGACCCTACAGGGGCAAATCAGCCCCAGCATTTT
CATSDPTGANQPQHF
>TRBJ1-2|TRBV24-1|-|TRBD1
TGTGCCACCAGTGATTCGGGACAGGGCCCCTATGGCTACACCTTC
CATSDSGQGPYGYTF
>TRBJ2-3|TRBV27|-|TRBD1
TGTGCCAGCAGTTCGTACAGGGGTACGCAGTATTTT
CASSSYRGTQYF
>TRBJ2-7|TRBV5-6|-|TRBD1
TGTGCCAGCAGCTCCTACGACAGGGGGGCCTACGAGCAGTACTTC
CASSSYDRGAYEQYF
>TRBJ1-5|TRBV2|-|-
TGTGCCAGCAAAAGTGAAGGGGGCAATCAGCCCCAGCATTTT
CASKSEGGNQPQHF
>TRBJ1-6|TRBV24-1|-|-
TGTGCCACCAGTGATTCTAAGAAAGGGGATTCACCCCTCCACTTT
CATSDSKKGDSPLHF
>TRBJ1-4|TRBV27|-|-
TGTGCCAGCAGCTCCGTGGGGGGTAATACTAATGAAAAACTGTTTTTT
CASSSVGGNTNEKLFF
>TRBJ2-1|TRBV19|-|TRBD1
TGTGCCAGTACTGGGACAGGGAACAATGAGCAGTTCTTC
CASTGTGNNEQFF
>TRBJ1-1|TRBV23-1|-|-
TGCGCCAGCAGAGACCGGGCGGGTGAAGCTTTCTTT
CASRDRAGEAFF
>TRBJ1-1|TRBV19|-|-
TGTGCCAGTCAAACTCGAGGGCAGAACACTGAAGCTTTCTTT
CASQTRGQNTEAFF
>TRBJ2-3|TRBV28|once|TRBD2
TGTGCCAGCAGTCTGGAACTAGCGGATACGCAGTATTTT
CASSLELADTQYF
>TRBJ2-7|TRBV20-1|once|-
TGCAGTGCTAGTGGGGGTCGGCGGGGTAGCTCCTACGAGCAGTACTTC
CSASGGRRGSSYEQYF
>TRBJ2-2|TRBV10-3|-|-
TGTGCCATCAGTCCGTCCACAGGGCCGAACACCGGGGAGCTGTTTTTT
CAISPSTGPNTGELFF
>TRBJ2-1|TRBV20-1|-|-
TGCAGTGCTAGTAAGGAGGGGGGGGGAGAGCAGTTCTTC
CSASKEGGGEQFF
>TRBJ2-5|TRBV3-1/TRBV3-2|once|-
TGTGCCAGCAGCCAAGATTACGCGGGCCAGTACTTC
CASSQDYAGQYF
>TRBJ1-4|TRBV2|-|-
TGTGCCAGCAGTGAAAATGGGGGAGGAGGGGAAAAACTGTTTTTT
CASSENGGGGEKLFF
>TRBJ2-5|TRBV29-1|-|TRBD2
TGCAGCGTTGGAGGGACTAGCGGGGTTCTAGAGACCCAGTACTTC
CSVGGTSGVLETQYF
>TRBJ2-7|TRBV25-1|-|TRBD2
TGTGCCAGCAGTGATTCTACTAGCGGGGGGGCCTGGGCACTCGAGCAGTACTTC
CASSDSTSGGAWALEQYF
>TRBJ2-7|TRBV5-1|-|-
TGCGCCAGCAGCTTGGCTGCGGGTATCTCCTACGAGCAGTACTTC
CASSLAAGISYEQYF
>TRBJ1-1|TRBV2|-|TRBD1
TGTGCCAGCAGTACAGGGGGGAACACTGAAGCTTTCTTT
CASSTGGNTEAFF
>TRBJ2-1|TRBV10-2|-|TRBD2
TGCGCCAGCAGTGAGTCCCCAGTGGGGACTAGCAGGGATGAGCAGTTCTTC
CASSESPVGTSRDEQFF
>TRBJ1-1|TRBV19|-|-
TGTGCCAGTAGTGATTATCGGGGGACCACTGAAGCTTTCTTT
CASSDYRGTTEAFF
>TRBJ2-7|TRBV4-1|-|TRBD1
TGCGCCAGCAGCCAAGAGTCGGGACAGACCTACGAGCAGTACTTC
CASSQESGQTYEQYF
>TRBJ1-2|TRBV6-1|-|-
TGTGCCAGCAGTGAAAACGGCGGTTTCTATGGCTACACCTTC
CASSENGGFYGYTF
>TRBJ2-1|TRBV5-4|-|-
TGTGCCAGCAGCCCTCTAGGGGGGGCCTACAATGAGCAGTTCTTC
CASSPLGGAYNEQFF
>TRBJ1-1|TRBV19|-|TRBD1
TGTGCCAGTAGCGAAGGGGGCGCGAACACTGAAGCTTTCTTT
CASSEGGANTEAFF
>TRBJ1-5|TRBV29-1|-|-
TGCAGCGTTCGGTTGGGCAGGAATCAGCCCCAGCATTTT
CSVRLGRNQPQHF